Shown below are 32 T cell receptor beta chains from a single sample sequenced in a study of CD8 T cells in ankylosing spondylitis. TCRdb independently ran MiXCR on the 5' RACE reads; one entry per CDR3 protein. The table lists 36,000 or so distinct CDR3 sequences, around 6% of them singletons. The sequencing sample was made of blood, either unsorted or a sorted T cell fraction (not recorded which). The receptor set was obtained from a male donor with ankylosing spondylitis or in good health (not recorded which).

This clonotype was seen repeatedly, ten times or more. V and J are TRBV20-1 and TRBJ2-1; D is perhaps TRBD2 (6 bases). Germline CDR1 is DFQATT and CDR2 is SNEGSKA (reference sequence). Trimming removed 4 bases at V and 6 bases at J, with 7 bases between. The CDR3 runs 11 residues. The CDR3 region is CSATGVNEQFF. As DNA, the CDR3 is TGCAGTGCTACGGGGGTCAATGAGCAGTTCTTC.

This clonotype has ten or more counts. The chain recombines TRBV24-1 with TRBJ1-1; D is undetermined. CDR1 KGHDR and CDR2 SFDVKD come from the germline V gene. The V end lost 3 bases, the J end lost 4 bases, and 14 bases lay between the germline ends. This CDR3 comprises 15 residues. The CDR3 region is CATSDPTGGSTEAFF. CDR3 DNA sequence: TGTGCCACCAGTGATCCCACCGGTGGCAGCACTGAAGCTTTCTTT.

This clonotype was seen repeatedly, ten times or more. The chain links TRBV4-2 to TRBJ2-7; D is undetermined. CDR1 and CDR2 (germline): LGHNA, YNFKEQ. The CDR3 is made up of 13 amino acids. V was clipped by 0 bases and J by 3 bases, with 6 bases between them. The CDR3 sequence: CASSQEGLYEQYF. The CDR3 region has the DNA TGTGCCAGCAGCCAAGAGGGTCTCTACGAGCAGTACTTC.

About this clonotype itself: This may arise from a read error, as a much more abundant clone is one base away. The V and J genes are TRBV20-1 and TRBJ2-7; D is uncertain. The CDR3 has 12 amino acids. CDR1 DFQATT and CDR2 SNEGSKA come from the germline V gene (reference sequence). The CDR3 loop reads CSYRKATYGQYF. CDR3 coding DNA: TGCAGTTACCGAAAGGCCACCTACGGGCAGTACTTC.

This sequence joins TRBV6-1 and TRBJ2-2; 9 bases line up with TRBD1. The CDR3 spans 16 residues. Germline V gene data show CDR1 as MNHNS and CDR2 as SASEGT. Germline trimming cut 5 bases from V and 4 bases from J; bases unmatched to any gene: 8. The CDR3 protein is CASSQGDRVGTGELFF. The CDR3 DNA reads as TGTGCCAGCAGTCAGGGGGACAGGGTGGGCACCGGGGAGCTGTTTTTT.

This clonotype was seen ten or more times. V is TRBV4-2 and J is TRBJ1-1, with unresolved D. CDR3 length equals 13 residues. Trimming took off 2 bases at V and 5 bases at J, with 9 bases between the two ends. Looked up from germline, CDR1 is LGHNA and CDR2 is YNFKEQ. CDR3: CASSQKIGTEAFF. In nucleotides, the CDR3 is TGTGCCAGCAGCCAAAAAATAGGGACTGAAGCTTTCTTT.

In the case of this clonotype: A clone one base away is much larger, so this may be a read error. This chain uses TRBV20-1 with TRBJ2-7; TRBD1 is a possible D gene (5 bases). Per the germline V gene, CDR1 is DFQATT and CDR2 is SNEGSKA (reference sequence). The CDR3 has 11 amino acids. CDR3 sequence: CSVDRTYAQYF. The CDR3 nucleotides are TGCAGTGTTGACAGAACTTACGCGCAGTACTTC.

Ten or more counts support this clonotype. V and J are TRBV7-2 and TRBJ1-3; possible D gene TRBD1, 6 bases. Trimming stripped 2 bases from V and 4 bases from J, with 9 bases between. CDR1 is SGHTA and CDR2 is FQGNSA in the germline V gene. The CDR3 spans 14 residues. Written as DNA, the CDR3 is TGTGCCAGCAGCTTACTGGGGACAGGAAACACCATATATTTT. Protein product: CASSLLGTGNTIYF.

This clonotype was recorded many times. The V and J genes are TRBV7-3 and TRBJ2-6; D is unclear. The CDR3 runs to 12 residues. Germline-derived CDR1 and CDR2 are SGHTA and FQGTGA. Deletions cut 4 bases from V and 2 bases from J, with 0 bases between. For the CDR3, the DNA is TGTGCCAGCAGCTCTGGGGCCAACGTCCTGACTTTC. Amino acid sequence: CASSSGANVLTF. Using reference TRBV7-3 and TRBJ2-6 for the parts outside the CDR3, the full variable domain is GAGVSQTPSNKVTEKGKYVELRCDPISGHTALYWYRQSLGQGPEFLIYFQGTGAADDSGLPNDRFFAVRPEGSVSTLKIQRTERGDSAVYLCASSSGANVLTFGAGSRLTVL.

Many counts were recorded for this clonotype. The rearrangement uses TRBV20-1 and TRBJ2-5, with D perhaps TRBD1 or TRBD2 (7 bases each). The CDR3 covers 14 residues. Germline V gives CDR1 DFQATT, CDR2 SNEGSKA (reference sequence). The ends were cut back, 6 bases at V and 4 bases at J, with 18 bases in the middle. The CDR3 region is CSAPRGGGRETQYF. In DNA form, the CDR3 reads TGCAGTGCCCCCAGGGGGGGGGGGCGAGAGACCCAGTACTTC.

The table lists this clonotype with many counts. The rearrangement joins TRBV19 to TRBJ1-3, with no clear D. The germline V gene encodes CDR1 LNHDA and CDR2 SQIVND (reference sequence). V was clipped by 3 bases and J by 4 bases, with 7 bases between them. The CDR3 has 13 residues. This CDR3 is CASSIDGGNTIYF. In DNA form, the CDR3 reads TGTGCCAGTAGTATTGACGGGGGAAACACCATATATTTT.

Ten or more counts support this clonotype. CDR3 DNA: TGTGCCACCAGCAGAGTACGGGCCGAGACCCAGTACTTC. As protein: CATSRVRAETQYF. The rearrangement joins TRBV15 to TRBJ2-5; D gene unclear. Germline loops: CDR1 LNHNV, CDR2 YYDKDF (reference sequence). Trimming cost V 1 base and J 5 bases, with 8 bases left between them. This CDR3 region has 13 residues.

This clonotype was seen repeatedly, ten times or more. The rearrangement links TRBV4-3 to TRBJ1-1, with 7 bases that match TRBD1. Trimming took 1 base from V and 7 from J; bases not matched to a gene: 9. The germline CDR1 and CDR2 sequences are LGHNA and YSLEER. The CDR3 runs to 15 residues. In nucleotides, the CDR3 is TGCGCCAGCAGCCAAGTCCCCCGAGACAGGGTTGAAGCTTTCTTT. Protein product: CASSQVPRDRVEAFF.

This clonotype appeared many times. The chain links TRBV19 to TRBJ2-2; the D gene could be TRBD1 or TRBD2 (5 bases each). This CDR3 is 16 amino acids long. The germline V gene has CDR1 LNHDA and CDR2 SQIVND (reference sequence). V was cut by 3 bases and J by 2 bases, with 13 bases left in between. The CDR3 region is CASSIRDLKNTGELFF. The CDR3 coding sequence is TGTGCCAGTAGTATCCGGGACCTTAAAAACACCGGGGAGCTGTTTTTT.

This clonotype was recorded many times. The chain is built from TRBV7-9 and TRBJ1-1; D may be TRBD1 (6 bases). The CDR3 totals 13 residues. Trimming shortened V by 1 base and J by 7 bases, and 10 bases separated the two germline ends. CDR1 is SEHNR and CDR2 is FQNEAQ in the germline V gene (reference sequence). The CDR3 coding sequence is TGTGCCAGCAGCTTAGGGGGGGCCTATGAAGCTTTCTTT. Residues: CASSLGGAYEAFF.

This clonotype was counted many times. This chain joins TRBV20-1 and TRBJ2-7; D is tentatively TRBD1 or TRBD2 (5 bases each). This CDR3 has 13 residues. Germline V gene sequence: CDR1 DFQATT, CDR2 SNEGSKA (reference sequence). V lost 5 bases, J lost 4 bases, and 15 bases lay in between. In DNA form, the CDR3 reads TGCAGTGCTGCGTTCAGGGAGCCTTACGAGCAGTACTTC. This sequence encodes CSAAFREPYEQYF.

This clonotype was recorded many times. This chain connects TRBV5-1 to TRBJ1-1; D might be TRBD1 (6 bases). The V end was cut by 2 bases, the J end by 2 bases, with 10 bases between. CDR3 size: 14 residues. Germline CDR1 is SGHRS and CDR2 is YFSETQ. The CDR3 here is CASSLAGGNTEAFF. The CDR3 DNA follows: TGCGCCAGCAGCTTAGCTGGGGGCAACACTGAAGCTTTCTTT.

Many counts were recorded for this clonotype. This sequence joins TRBV11-2 and TRBJ2-7, with 9 bases matching TRBD1. The V gene end was trimmed by 5 bases and the J gene end by 12 bases; junction bases not matched to a gene: 8. In germline, CDR1 is SGHAT, CDR2 FQNNGV. This CDR3 comprises 12 residues. The CDR3 loop is CASSEGQGLGYF. The CDR3 DNA reads TGTGCCAGCAGCGAGGGACAGGGCCTGGGGTACTTC.

J is TRBJ2-3 and V is TRBV20-1, with no clear D. CDR3 length equals 11 residues. Trimming cost V 3 bases and J 12 bases, with 13 bases left between them. CDR1 is DFQATT and CDR2 is SNEGSKA in the germline V gene (reference sequence). For the CDR3, the DNA is TGCAGTGCTAGCCGGCCCGGGTTCCAGTATTTT. This gives the protein CSASRPGFQYF.

This clonotype has ten or more counts. The gene calls are TRBV7-2 and TRBJ2-1; the D gene is possibly TRBD1 (5 bases). The CDR3 is made up of 14 amino acids. The V and J ends lost 0 bases and 8 bases respectively, with 11 bases between them. Germline values: CDR1 SGHTA, CDR2 FQGNSA. The CDR3 loop is CASSLALWGDEQFF. Written as DNA, the CDR3 is TGTGCCAGCAGCTTAGCGCTGTGGGGCGATGAGCAGTTCTTC.

In its sample, this clonotype was seen many times. This chain links TRBV29-1 with TRBJ2-3, with D hard to call. In germline, CDR1 is SQVTM, CDR2 ANQGSEA. The CDR3 sequence is 11 residues long. V was clipped by 4 bases and J by 7 bases, with 9 bases between them. The CDR3: CSVAGSNTQYF. CDR3 in DNA: TGCAGCGTTGCCGGCTCAAATACGCAGTATTTT.

This clonotype was observed many times. The chain links TRBV3-1 to TRBJ1-5; D gene ambiguous. This CDR3 has 14 residues. Germline V lookup: CDR1 LGHDT, CDR2 YNNKEL (reference sequence). The ends were cut back, 4 bases at V and 0 bases at J, with 7 bases in the middle. The CDR3 region has the DNA TGTGCCAGCAGCCTTGCTTATAGCAATCAGCCCCAGCATTTT. It yields the protein CASSLAYSNQPQHF. The full variable domain, completed using reference TRBV3-1 and TRBJ1-5, is DTAVSQTPKYLVTQMGNDKSIKCEQNLGHDTMYWYKQDSKKFLKIMFSYNNKELIINETVPNRFSPKSPDKAHLNLHINSLELGDSAVYFCASSLAYSNQPQHFGDGTRLSIL.

In its sample, this clonotype was seen many times. The rearrangement uses TRBV29-1 and TRBJ1-2; possible D gene TRBD1, 5 bases. The CDR3 runs 13 residues. Germline CDR1 reads SQVTM; CDR2 reads ANQGSEA. V lost 7 bases and J 8 bases, leaving 20 bases between the germline ends. CDR3 sequence (DNA): TGCAGCGCCCAAGGGGCCTATTCAGGGGGCTACACCTTC. Encoded protein: CSAQGAYSGGYTF.

Details on this clonotype: This clone may be a read error of a much larger clone one base away. The chain uses TRBV5-4 and TRBJ2-2; tentative D call: TRBD2 (5 bases). Germline V gene sequence: CDR1 SGHNT, CDR2 YYREEE (reference sequence). V was trimmed by 2 bases and J by 7 bases, leaving 12 bases between them. CDR3 length: 14 residues. CDR3 in DNA: TGTGCCAGCAGCTTAACAAAAGAGGGCGGGGAGCTGTTTTTT. It yields the protein CASSLTKEGGELFF.

This clonotype was seen repeatedly, ten times or more. The chain joins TRBV7-2 to TRBJ2-5; D remains ambiguous. The CDR3 covers 14 residues. With 5 bases removed from V and 1 base from J, the gap between germline ends came to 11 bases. CDR1 SGHTA and CDR2 FQGNSA come from the germline V gene. The CDR3 DNA sequence: TGTGCCAGCAGCCAAATTCACCCCCAAGAGACCCAGTACTTC. Translation gives CASSQIHPQETQYF.

This clonotype was observed many times. The chain has TRBV7-9 and TRBJ2-3; D not resolved. CDR1 is SEHNR and CDR2 is FQNEAQ in the germline V gene (reference sequence). The CDR3 is made up of 12 amino acids. V lost 4 bases and J 6 bases, leaving 8 bases between the germline ends. The CDR3 DNA reads TGTGCCAGCAGCTCCGACTTGGATACGCAGTATTTT. The encoded protein is CASSSDLDTQYF.

This clonotype was counted ten times or more. This chain links TRBV29-1 with TRBJ2-7; 11 bases are a match to TRBD1. Germline V gene data show CDR1 as SQVTM and CDR2 as ANQGSEA. Trimming at V came to 6 bases and at J to 5 bases, leaving 6 bases not matched to a gene. The CDR3 extends over 13 amino acids. In nucleotides, the CDR3 is TGCAGCGTATCCGGACAGGGGGCGGACGAGCAGTACTTC. Protein: CSVSGQGADEQYF.

This clonotype was seen a few times. V and J are TRBV20-1 and TRBJ2-2, with 9 positions matching TRBD2. The V and J ends lost 6 bases and 0 bases, in that order; junction bases with no gene match: 5. Germline V lookup: CDR1 DFQATT, CDR2 SNEGSKA (reference sequence). The CDR3 has 15 residues. The chain's CDR3 is CSAISGRPNTGELFF. The CDR3 bases are TGCAGTGCCATTAGCGGGAGACCGAACACCGGGGAGCTGTTTTTT.

This clonotype has a handful of counts. The V gene is TRBV7-2, the J gene TRBJ1-6; D possibly corresponds to TRBD1 (6 bases). V gave up 3 bases and J gave up 10 bases, with 13 bases separating them. CDR1 and CDR2 from the germline V gene are SGHTA and FQGNSA. CDR3 length: 14 amino acids. As DNA, the CDR3 is TGTGCCAGCAGCTTTCAGGAAGGGGGGTCACCCCTCCACTTT. It encodes CASSFQEGGSPLHF.

This clonotype was observed many times. CDR3 region: CSANGQNTGELFF. The CDR3 nucleotides are TGCAGTGCTAACGGGCAGAACACCGGGGAGCTGTTTTTT. The chain carries TRBV20-1 and TRBJ2-2; no firm D call. Germline CDR1 DFQATT, CDR2 SNEGSKA (reference sequence). This CDR3 has 13 amino acids. Trimming shortened V by 4 bases and J by 1 base, and 7 bases separated the two germline ends.

Comments on this clonotype: Since no conserved phenylalanine or tryptophan closes the CDR3, a read error is the likely cause. This chain links TRBV18 with TRBJ2-5; D not resolved. The CDR3 extends over 13 amino acids. CDR1 is KGHSH and CDR2 is LQKENI in the germline V gene. V was trimmed by 0 bases and J by 3 bases, leaving 5 bases between them. CDR3 in amino acids: CASSPPRKETQYS. CDR3 in DNA: TGTGCCAGCTCACCACCCCGAAAAGAGACCCAGTACTCC.

This clonotype was counted at least ten times. The rearrangement links TRBV5-1 to TRBJ2-1; D not resolved. The germline CDR1 and CDR2 sequences are SGHRS and YFSETQ. This CDR3 contains 16 residues. The V and J ends lost 6 bases and 6 bases respectively, with 22 bases between them. The CDR3 DNA sequence: TGCGCCAGCACCACTGCGGCCGAAAAACCCCGCAATGAGCAGTTCTTC. Amino acids: CASTTAAEKPRNEQFF.